The sequence of this T cell receptor (beta chain) was determined in a study of T cell changes during pregnancy in multiple sclerosis. TCRdb's table, derived via immunoSEQ multiplex PCR, lists solely in-frame clones and lacks some. The table includes about 50,000 clones, 85% to 95% detected once. Trimming shortened V by 4 bases and J by 1 base, and 18 bases separated the two germline ends. The CDR3 sequence is 16 residues long. Germline CDR1 and CDR2: SGHRS and YFSETQ. The TCR comes from a female donor with multiple sclerosis, enrolled in a pregnancy study. The chain uses TRBV5-1 and TRBJ2-7; D call uncertain. The sequencing here drew on CD8+ T cells from peripheral blood mononuclear cells, taken in the first trimester of pregnancy. DNA of the CDR3: TGCGCCAGCAGCCCTCAGGAACTCCTGGTGTCCTACGAGCAGTACTTC. It codes for CASSPQELLVSYEQYF.